These 16 T cell receptor beta chains share one sample of origin, sequenced in a study of shared clonotypes between healthy human individuals. Only in-frame clones appear in the TCRdb table, and some are missing; sequencing was by immunoSEQ multiplex PCR. The table includes around 1.1 million clones, about 72% detected once. Sequences were obtained from memory CD4+ T cells from PBMCs. Described subset: CD45RA-negative fraction. The receptors were sampled from a man between 18 and 29 years old in good health. Some clones in this sample may be carry-over from other donors' samples.

V is TRBV7-9 and J is TRBJ2-7; 10 bases are shared with TRBD1. CDR3 size: 16 residues. The V and J ends lost 5 bases and 3 bases, in that order; junction bases with no gene match: 10. Germline lookup yields CDR1 SEHNR and CDR2 FQNEAQ (reference sequence). The CDR3 reads CASSSPGTGVRYEQYF. DNA for the CDR3: TGTGCCAGCAGCAGTCCCGGGACAGGGGTTCGCTACGAGCAGTACTTC.

This clone was seen just once. The chain joins TRBV2 to TRBJ1-4; D is ambiguous. The ends were cut back, 6 bases at V and 8 bases at J, with 10 bases in the middle. CDR3 length: 12 amino acids. The germline gives CDR1 SNHLY, CDR2 FYNNEI. The CDR3 DNA reads as TGTGCCAGCAGCGATCCGCGGGAAAAACTGTTTTTT. Translated, it gives CASSDPREKLFF.

On this clone itself: Given the absence of the conserved phenylalanine or tryptophan at the CDR3 end, a read error is likely. It is unclear where the CDR3 begins or ends on the DNA, so no DNA is shown, and the CDR3 is as TCRdb lists it. This sequence joins TRBV6-1 and TRBJ1-4. The V gene's germline CDR1 is MNHNS and CDR2 SASEGT. The CDR3 length is 14 residues, termini included. Here the CDR3 reads CASSEVGVGGRPEL.

This chain joins TRBV28 and TRBJ2-5; perhaps TRBD2 as D (6 bases). The V end lost 5 bases, the J end lost 5 bases, and 21 bases lay between the germline ends. The CDR3 totals 16 residues. Looked up from germline, CDR1 is MDHEN and CDR2 is SYDVKM. DNA of the CDR3: TGTGCCAGCAGTCCCGCCTTGGCCGGGGGAGAGGAGACCCAGTACTTC. Its translation is CASSPALAGGEETQYF.

The chain joins TRBV5-1 to TRBJ2-1; D assignment may be TRBD1 or TRBD2 (5 bases each). Trimming removed 2 bases at V and 10 bases at J, with 16 bases between. Germline CDR1 SGHRS, CDR2 YFSETQ. The CDR3 is made up of 14 amino acids. The CDR3 is CASSLGDGIREQFF. The CDR3 DNA reads TGCGCCAGCAGCTTAGGGGACGGGATTCGGGAGCAGTTCTTC.

This rearrangement joins TRBV19 to TRBJ1-3; perhaps TRBD1 as D (5 bases). With 2 bases removed from V and 1 base from J, the gap between germline ends came to 15 bases. The CDR3 covers 17 residues. In germline, CDR1 is LNHDA, CDR2 SQIVND (reference sequence). Written as DNA, the CDR3 is TGTGCCAGTAGTATAACCCGGACACGACCTTCTGGAAACACCATATATTTT. It yields the protein CASSITRTRPSGNTIYF.

This clone was recorded a few times. V usage is TRBV18 and J usage is TRBJ2-3; 8 bases line up with TRBD2. The germline V gene has CDR1 KGHSH and CDR2 LQKENI. The CDR3 loop spans 16 amino acids. With 6 bases clipped from V and 5 bases from J, the junction kept 13 bases outside the gene matches. CDR3 nucleotides: TGTGCCAGCTCCCCGGGGATAGCGGGAACTGGAGATACGCAGTATTTT. Its translation is CASSPGIAGTGDTQYF.

The chain employs TRBV7-8 and TRBJ1-2; a possible D gene is TRBD1 (5 bases). Germline assignment: CDR1 SGHVS and CDR2 FQNEAQ. The CDR3 contains 15 residues. V was cut by 4 bases and J by 4 bases, with 16 bases left in between. CDR3 DNA sequence: TGTGCCAGCAGCTCGGGGGGAGCACAAAGCTATGGCTACACCTTC. It specifies CASSSGGAQSYGYTF. Full variable domain (missing parts from reference TRBV7-8 and TRBJ1-2): GAGVSQSPRYKVAKRGQDVALRCDPISGHVSLFWYQQALGQGPEFLTYFQNEAQLDKSGLPSDRFFAERPEGSVSTLKIQRTQQEDSAVYLCASSSGGAQSYGYTFGSGTRLTVV.

The chain couples TRBV20-1 to TRBJ2-7; the D is unclear. The CDR3 sequence is 11 residues long. Germline CDR1 and CDR2: DFQATT and SNEGSKA (reference sequence). The V end was cut by 5 bases, the J end by 4 bases, with 9 bases between. The CDR3 is CSAGPRYEQYF. The CDR3 region has the DNA TGCAGTGCTGGCCCCCGGTACGAGCAGTACTTC.

Comments on this clone: Being one base from a much bigger clone, this may be a read error. This chain uses TRBV25-1 with TRBJ2-7, with D perhaps TRBD1 or TRBD2 (5 bases each). From germline, CDR1 is MGHDK and CDR2 SYGVNS. The V and J ends lost 6 bases and 3 bases respectively, with 15 bases between them. The CDR3 spans 14 residues. The CDR3 protein is CASRSGAGNYEQYF. Here the CDR3 DNA reads TGTGCCAGCAGATCCGGGGCAGGGAACTACGAGCAGTACTTC.

CDR3 coding DNA: TGTGCCAGCACCCTAAGCGGGAGGTTGAACGAGCAGTACTTC. As protein: CASTLSGRLNEQYF. The rearrangement links TRBV2 to TRBJ2-7; 9 nucleotides align to TRBD2. The CDR3 runs to 14 residues. CDR1 and CDR2 from the germline V gene are SNHLY and FYNNEI. J gave up 5 bases and V 7 bases, and 9 bases lay outside the gene matches.

This clone was counted once. The gene calls are TRBV9 and TRBJ2-7, with TRBD1 matching 7 bases. Per the germline V gene, CDR1 is SGDLS and CDR2 is YYNGEE. V shed 3 bases and J 2 bases; nucleotides not matched to a gene: 5. This CDR3 region has 14 residues. Written as DNA, the CDR3 is TGTGCCAGCAGCGAACGGACAGGCACCTACGAGCAGTACTTC. Translated: CASSERTGTYEQYF.

The chain links TRBV7-3 to TRBJ1-1, with 9 bases aligning to TRBD1. The CDR3 totals 13 residues. Per germline, CDR1 SGHTA and CDR2 FQGTGA. The trim removed 5 bases at V and 5 bases at J, leaving 3 bases unmatched. This CDR3 is CASSRQGGTEAFF. DNA for the CDR3: TGTGCCAGCAGCCGACAGGGGGGAACTGAAGCTTTCTTT.

The DNA of the CDR3 is TGTGCCAGCAGCCACTTGGTTCTAGGACTGGGGAATGAGCAGTTCTTC. It translates to CASSHLVLGLGNEQFF. The J gene is TRBJ2-1, the V gene TRBV5-6, with D tentatively TRBD2 (5 bases). Trimming removed 4 bases from V and 7 bases from J, with 21 bases in between. This CDR3 spans 16 amino acids. Germline CDR1 and CDR2: SGHDT and YYEEEE.

About this clone: Given a far larger clone just one base away, this is likely a sequencing read error. The sample holds other DNA sequences that translate to the same CDR3. The gene calls are TRBV6-1 and TRBJ2-7; TRBD1 matches at 9 bases. The CDR3 is 14 residues long. Germline values: CDR1 MNHNS, CDR2 SASEGT. The CDR3: CASSPTGGLYEQYF. The CDR3 DNA reads as TGCGCCAGCAGTCCGACAGGGGGGCTCTACGAGCAGTACTTC.

Details on this clone: This same CDR3 is encoded by further DNA sequences in the sample. This chain links TRBV28 with TRBJ2-7; D may match TRBD1 or TRBD2 (5 bases each). CDR1 and CDR2 from the germline V gene are MDHEN and SYDVKM. The V end lost 6 bases, the J end lost 3 bases, and 15 bases lay between the germline ends. This CDR3 spans 14 amino acids. This CDR3 is CASRPGTSVYEQYF. The CDR3 DNA follows: TGTGCCAGCAGACCTGGGACCTCCGTCTACGAGCAGTACTTC.